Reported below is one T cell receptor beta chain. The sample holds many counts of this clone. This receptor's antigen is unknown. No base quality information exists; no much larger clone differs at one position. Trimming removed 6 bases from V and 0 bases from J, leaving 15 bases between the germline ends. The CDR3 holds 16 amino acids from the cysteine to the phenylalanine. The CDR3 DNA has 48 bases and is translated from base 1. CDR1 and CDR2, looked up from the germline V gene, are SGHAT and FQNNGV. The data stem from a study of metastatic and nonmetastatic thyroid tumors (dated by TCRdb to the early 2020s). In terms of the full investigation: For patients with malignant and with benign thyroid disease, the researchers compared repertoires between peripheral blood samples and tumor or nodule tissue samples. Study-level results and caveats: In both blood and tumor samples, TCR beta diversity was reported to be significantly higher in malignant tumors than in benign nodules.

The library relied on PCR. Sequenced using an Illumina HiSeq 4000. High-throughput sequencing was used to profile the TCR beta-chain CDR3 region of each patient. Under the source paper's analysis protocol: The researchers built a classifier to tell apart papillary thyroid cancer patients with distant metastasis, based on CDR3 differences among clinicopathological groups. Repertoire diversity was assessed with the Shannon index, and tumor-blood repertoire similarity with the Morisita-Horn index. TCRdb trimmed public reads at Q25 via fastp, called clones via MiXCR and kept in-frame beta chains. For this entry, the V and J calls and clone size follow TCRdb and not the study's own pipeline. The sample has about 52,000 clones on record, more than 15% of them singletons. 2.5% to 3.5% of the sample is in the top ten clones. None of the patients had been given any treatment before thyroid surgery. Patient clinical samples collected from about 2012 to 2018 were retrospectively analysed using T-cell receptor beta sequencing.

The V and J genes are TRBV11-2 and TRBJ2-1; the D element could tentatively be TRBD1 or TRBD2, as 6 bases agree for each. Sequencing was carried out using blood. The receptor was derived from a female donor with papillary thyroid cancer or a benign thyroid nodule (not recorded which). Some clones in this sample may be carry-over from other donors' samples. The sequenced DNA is TGTGCCAGCAGAGGGGGGCAGGGATCCTCCTACAATGAGCAGTTCTTC. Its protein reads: CASRGGQGSSYNEQFF.